This section outlines one T cell receptor beta chain sequence together with its context. This sample is part of a study of identical twins. Per germline, CDR1 SGHRS and CDR2 YFSETQ. The ends were cut back, 4 bases at V and 0 bases at J, with 17 bases in the middle. The CDR3 is made up of 16 amino acids. Only healthy Caucasians were included as donors. Template switching created a universal primer site, and the cDNA included unique molecular identifiers. TCRdb reanalysed the 5' RACE reads using MiXCR and keeps one entry per CDR3 protein. The repertoire holds roughly 570,000 distinct CDR3 sequences, roughly 9.5% seen once, with approximately 3.2% in the top ten. The sample was also reused in another study, on yellow fever vaccine responses in identical twins.

V and J are TRBV5-1 and TRBJ2-7; the D gene is possibly TRBD2 (6 bases). Sequencing was done on a sample of PBMCs. The sequence was collected from a woman under 30 in good health. The chain's CDR3 is CASSPEGWESSYEQYF. CDR3 nucleotide sequence: TGCGCCAGCAGCCCGGAGGGGTGGGAAAGCTCCTACGAGCAGTACTTC.